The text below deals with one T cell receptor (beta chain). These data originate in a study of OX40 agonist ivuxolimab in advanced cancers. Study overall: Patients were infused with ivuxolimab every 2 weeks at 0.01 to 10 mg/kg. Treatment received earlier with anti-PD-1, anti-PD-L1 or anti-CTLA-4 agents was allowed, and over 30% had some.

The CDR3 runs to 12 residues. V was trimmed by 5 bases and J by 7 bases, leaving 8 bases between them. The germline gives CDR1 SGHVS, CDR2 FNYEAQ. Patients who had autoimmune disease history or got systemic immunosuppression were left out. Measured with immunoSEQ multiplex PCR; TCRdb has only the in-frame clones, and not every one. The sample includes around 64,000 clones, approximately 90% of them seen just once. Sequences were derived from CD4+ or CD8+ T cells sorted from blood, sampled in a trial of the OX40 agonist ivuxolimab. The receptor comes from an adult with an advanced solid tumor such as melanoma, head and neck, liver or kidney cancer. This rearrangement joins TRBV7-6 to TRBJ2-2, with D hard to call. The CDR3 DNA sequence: TGTGCCAGCAGCCCGCGGAGCGGGGAGCTGTTTTTT. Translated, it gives CASSPRSGELFF.